The TCR beta chain under discussion was sequenced for a study of T cells in localized non-small cell lung cancer. Overall study findings and caveats: Density of T cells in blood, when higher, went with longer overall survival. Clonality peaked in uninvolved adjacent lung rather than tumor. Median about 56 top-100 tumor clones were shared with paired adjacent lung. Sequencing was restricted to one tumor region; therefore, heterogeneity remains possible.

This table comes from immunoSEQ multiplex PCR, and its TCRdb copy is limited to in-frame clones, with some not included. This sample has about 55,000 clones; around 80% occur once, and the top ten carry approximately 17%. In regard to this clone: What it binds is unknown.

V gave up 0 bases and J gave up 2 bases, with 10 bases separating them. There are 15 residues in the CDR3. Per germline, CDR1 SGDLS and CDR2 YYNGEE. The receptor was isolated from a man aged 40 to 69 with stage III lung adenocarcinoma. The chain has TRBV9 and TRBJ2-3, with D possibly TRBD1 on 5 matching bases. The sample in question was peripheral blood mononuclear cells, obtained before any cancer treatment. DNA of the CDR3: TGTGCCAGCAGCGTAGGTCCGGACACCACAGATACGCAGTATTTT. This encodes CASSVGPDTTDTQYF. The whole variable domain, filled in from reference TRBV9 and TRBJ2-3, reads DSGVTQTPKHLITATGQRVTLRCSPRSGDLSVYWYQQSLDQGLQFLIQYYNGEERAKGNILERFSAQQFPDLHSELNLSSLELGDSALYFCASSVGPDTTDTQYFGPGTRLTVL.